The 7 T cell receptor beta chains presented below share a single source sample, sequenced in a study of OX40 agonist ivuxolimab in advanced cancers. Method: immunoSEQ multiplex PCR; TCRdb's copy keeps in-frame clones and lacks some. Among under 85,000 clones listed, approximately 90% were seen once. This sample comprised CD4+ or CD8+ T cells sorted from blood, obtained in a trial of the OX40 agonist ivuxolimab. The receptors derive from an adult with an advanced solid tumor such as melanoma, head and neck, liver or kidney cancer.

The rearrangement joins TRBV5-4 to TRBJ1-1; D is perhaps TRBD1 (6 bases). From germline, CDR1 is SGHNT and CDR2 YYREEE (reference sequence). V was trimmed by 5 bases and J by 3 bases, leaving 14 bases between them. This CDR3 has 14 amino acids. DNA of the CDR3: TGTGCCAGCAGTACAGGGTTCGGGGACACTGAAGCTTTCTTT. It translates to CASSTGFGDTEAFF.

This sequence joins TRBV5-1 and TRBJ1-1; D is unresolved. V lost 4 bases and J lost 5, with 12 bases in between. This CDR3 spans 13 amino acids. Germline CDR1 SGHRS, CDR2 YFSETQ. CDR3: CASSTQPGTEAFF. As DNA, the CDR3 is TGCGCCAGCAGCACCCAACCGGGGACTGAAGCTTTCTTT.

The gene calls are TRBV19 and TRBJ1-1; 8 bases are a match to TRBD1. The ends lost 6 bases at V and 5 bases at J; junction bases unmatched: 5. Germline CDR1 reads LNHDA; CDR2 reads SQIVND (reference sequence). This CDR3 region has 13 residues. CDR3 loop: CASSRQGYTEAFF. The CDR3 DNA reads TGTGCCAGTAGCCGACAGGGGTATACTGAAGCTTTCTTT.

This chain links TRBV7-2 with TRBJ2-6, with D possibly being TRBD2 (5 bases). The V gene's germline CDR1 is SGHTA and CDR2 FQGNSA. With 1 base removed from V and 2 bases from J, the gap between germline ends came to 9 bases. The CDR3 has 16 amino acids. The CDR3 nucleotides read TGTGCCAGCAGCTTAGTGTCCGGGGCTGGGGCCAACGTCCTGACTTTC. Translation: CASSLVSGAGANVLTF. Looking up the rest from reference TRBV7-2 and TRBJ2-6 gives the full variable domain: GAGVSQSPSNKVTEKGKDVELRCDPISGHTALYWYRQSLGQGLEFLIYFQGNSAPDKSGLPSDRFSAERTGGSVSTLTIQRTQQEDSAVYLCASSLVSGAGANVLTFGAGSRLTVL.

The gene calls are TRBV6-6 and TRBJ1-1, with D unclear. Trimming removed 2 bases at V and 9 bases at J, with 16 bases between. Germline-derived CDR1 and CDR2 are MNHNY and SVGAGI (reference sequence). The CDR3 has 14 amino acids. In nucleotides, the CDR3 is TGTGCCAGCAGTTACGATGCAGCCAAGAGTCAAGCTTTCTTT. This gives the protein CASSYDAAKSQAFF.

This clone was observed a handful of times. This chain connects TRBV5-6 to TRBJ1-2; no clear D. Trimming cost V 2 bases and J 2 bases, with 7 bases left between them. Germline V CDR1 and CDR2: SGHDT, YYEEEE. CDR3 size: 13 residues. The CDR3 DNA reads TGTGCCAGCAGCTTAGCGGCGAACTATGGCTACACCTTC. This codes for CASSLAANYGYTF.

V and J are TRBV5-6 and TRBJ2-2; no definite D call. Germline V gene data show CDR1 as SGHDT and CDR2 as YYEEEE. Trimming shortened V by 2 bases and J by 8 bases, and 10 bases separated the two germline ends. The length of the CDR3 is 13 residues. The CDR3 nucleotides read TGTGCCAGCAGCTTTGGGTACTATGGGGAGCTGTTTTTT. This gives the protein CASSFGYYGELFF.